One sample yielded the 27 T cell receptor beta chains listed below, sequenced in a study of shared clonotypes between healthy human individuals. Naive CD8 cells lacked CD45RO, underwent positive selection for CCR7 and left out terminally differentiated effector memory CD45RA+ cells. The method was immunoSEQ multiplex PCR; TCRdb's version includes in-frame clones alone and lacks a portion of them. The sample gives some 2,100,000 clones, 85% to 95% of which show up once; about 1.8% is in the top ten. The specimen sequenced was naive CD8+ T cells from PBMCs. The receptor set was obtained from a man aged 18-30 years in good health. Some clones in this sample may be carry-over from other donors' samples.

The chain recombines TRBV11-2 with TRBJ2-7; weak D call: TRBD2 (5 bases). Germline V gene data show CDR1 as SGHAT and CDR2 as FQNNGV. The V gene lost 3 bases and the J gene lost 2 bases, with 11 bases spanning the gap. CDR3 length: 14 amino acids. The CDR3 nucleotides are TGTGCCAGCAGCTTCGACTATTTTCCCTACGAGCAGTACTTC. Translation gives CASSFDYFPYEQYF.

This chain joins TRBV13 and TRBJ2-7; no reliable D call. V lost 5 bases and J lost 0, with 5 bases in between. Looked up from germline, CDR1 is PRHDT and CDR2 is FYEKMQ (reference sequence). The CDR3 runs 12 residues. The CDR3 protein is CASSPDSYEQYF. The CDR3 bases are TGTGCCAGCAGCCCCGACTCCTACGAGCAGTACTTC.

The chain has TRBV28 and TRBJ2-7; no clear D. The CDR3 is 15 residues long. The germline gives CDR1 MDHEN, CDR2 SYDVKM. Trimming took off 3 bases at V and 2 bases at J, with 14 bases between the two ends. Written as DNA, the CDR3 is TGTGCCAGCAGTTTCACCCCCACCTTTCCCTACGAGCAGTACTTC. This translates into CASSFTPTFPYEQYF.

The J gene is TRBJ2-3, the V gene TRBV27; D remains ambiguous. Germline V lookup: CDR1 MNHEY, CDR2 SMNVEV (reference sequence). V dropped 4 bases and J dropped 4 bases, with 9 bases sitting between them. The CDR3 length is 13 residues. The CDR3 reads CASSWPPPDTQYF. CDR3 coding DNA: TGTGCCAGCAGTTGGCCTCCCCCAGATACGCAGTATTTT.

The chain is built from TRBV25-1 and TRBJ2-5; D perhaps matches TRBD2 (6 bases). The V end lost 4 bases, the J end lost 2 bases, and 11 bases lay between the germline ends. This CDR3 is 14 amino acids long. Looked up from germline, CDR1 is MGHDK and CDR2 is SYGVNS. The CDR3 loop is CASSGRGIQETQYF. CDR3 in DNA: TGTGCCAGCAGTGGGAGGGGTATACAAGAGACCCAGTACTTC.

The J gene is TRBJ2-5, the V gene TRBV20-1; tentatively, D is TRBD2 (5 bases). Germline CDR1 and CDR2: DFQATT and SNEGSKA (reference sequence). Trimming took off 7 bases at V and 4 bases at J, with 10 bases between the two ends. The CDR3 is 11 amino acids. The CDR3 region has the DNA TGCAGTGTTACAGAGGGAGAGACCCAGTACTTC. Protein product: CSVTEGETQYF.

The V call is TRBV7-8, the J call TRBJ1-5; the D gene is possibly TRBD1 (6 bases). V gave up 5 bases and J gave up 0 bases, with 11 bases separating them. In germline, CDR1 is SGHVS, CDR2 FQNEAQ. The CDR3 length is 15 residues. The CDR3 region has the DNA TGTGCCAGCAGCCCGGGGGCGGATAGCAATCAGCCCCAGCATTTT. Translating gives CASSPGADSNQPQHF.

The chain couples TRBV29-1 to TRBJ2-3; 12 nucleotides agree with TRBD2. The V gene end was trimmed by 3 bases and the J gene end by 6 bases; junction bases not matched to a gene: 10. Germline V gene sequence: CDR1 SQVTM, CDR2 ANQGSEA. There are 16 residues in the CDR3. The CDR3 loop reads CSVESDTSGRLDTQYF. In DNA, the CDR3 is TGCAGCGTTGAGAGTGATACTAGCGGGAGGTTGGATACGCAGTATTTT.

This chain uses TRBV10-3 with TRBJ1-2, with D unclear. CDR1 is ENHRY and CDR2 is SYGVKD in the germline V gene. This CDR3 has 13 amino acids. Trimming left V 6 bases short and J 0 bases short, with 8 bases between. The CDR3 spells CAIRDRANYGYTF. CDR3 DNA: TGTGCCATCAGGGACCGGGCTAACTATGGCTACACCTTC.

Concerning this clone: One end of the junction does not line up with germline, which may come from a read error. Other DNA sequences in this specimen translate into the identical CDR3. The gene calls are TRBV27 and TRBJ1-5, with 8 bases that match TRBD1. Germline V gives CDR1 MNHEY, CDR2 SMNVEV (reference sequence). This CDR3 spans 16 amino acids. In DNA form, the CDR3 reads TGTGCCAGCAGTCTATCGACAGGGGAAATCAATCAGCCCCAGCATTTT. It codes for CASSLSTGEINQPQHF.

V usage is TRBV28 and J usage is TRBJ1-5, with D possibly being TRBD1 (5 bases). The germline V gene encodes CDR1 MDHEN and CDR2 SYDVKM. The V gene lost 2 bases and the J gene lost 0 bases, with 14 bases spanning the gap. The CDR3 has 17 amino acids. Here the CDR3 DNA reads TGTGCCAGCAGTTTAGTGGGCAGGGATGATAGCAATCAGCCCCAGCATTTT. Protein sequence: CASSLVGRDDSNQPQHF.

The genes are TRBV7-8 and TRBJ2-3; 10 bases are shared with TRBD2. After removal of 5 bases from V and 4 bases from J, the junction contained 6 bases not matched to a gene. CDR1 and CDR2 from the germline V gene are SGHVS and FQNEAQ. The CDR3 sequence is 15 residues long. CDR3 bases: TGTGCCAGCAGCGGCGTGAGCGGGAGGGCAGATACGCAGTATTTT. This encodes CASSGVSGRADTQYF.

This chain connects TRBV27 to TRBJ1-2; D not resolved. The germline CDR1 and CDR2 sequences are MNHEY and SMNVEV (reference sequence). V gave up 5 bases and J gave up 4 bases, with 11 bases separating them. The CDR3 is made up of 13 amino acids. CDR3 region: CASSQTPSYGYTF. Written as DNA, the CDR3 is TGTGCCAGCAGTCAGACACCCTCCTATGGCTACACCTTC.

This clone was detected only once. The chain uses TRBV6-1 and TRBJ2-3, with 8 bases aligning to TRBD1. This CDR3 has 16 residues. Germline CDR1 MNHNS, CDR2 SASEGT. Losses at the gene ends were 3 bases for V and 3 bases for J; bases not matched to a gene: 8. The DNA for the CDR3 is TGTGCCAGCAGTGACCCGGGACAGGTATGGACAGATACGCAGTATTTT. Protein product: CASSDPGQVWTDTQYF.

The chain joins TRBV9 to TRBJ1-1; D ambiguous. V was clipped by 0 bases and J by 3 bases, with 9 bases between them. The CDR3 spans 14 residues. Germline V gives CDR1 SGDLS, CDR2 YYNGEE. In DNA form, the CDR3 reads TGTGCCAGCAGCGTAGATCACGGAGACACTGAAGCTTTCTTT. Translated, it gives CASSVDHGDTEAFF.

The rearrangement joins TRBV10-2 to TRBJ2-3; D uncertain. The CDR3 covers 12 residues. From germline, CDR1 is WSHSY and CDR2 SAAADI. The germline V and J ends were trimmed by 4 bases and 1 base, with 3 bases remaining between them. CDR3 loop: CASSGGTDTQYF. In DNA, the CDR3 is TGCGCCAGCAGTGGAGGCACAGATACGCAGTATTTT.

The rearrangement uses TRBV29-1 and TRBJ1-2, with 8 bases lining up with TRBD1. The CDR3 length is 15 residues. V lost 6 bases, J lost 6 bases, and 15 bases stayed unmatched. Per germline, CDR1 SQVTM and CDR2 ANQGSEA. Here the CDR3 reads CSVPPPDRVRDGYTF. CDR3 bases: TGCAGCGTGCCCCCCCCGGACAGGGTGAGGGATGGCTACACCTTC.

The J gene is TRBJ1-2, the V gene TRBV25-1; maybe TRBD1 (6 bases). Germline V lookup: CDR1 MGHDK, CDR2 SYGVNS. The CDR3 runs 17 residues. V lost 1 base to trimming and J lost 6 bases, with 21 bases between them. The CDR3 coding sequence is TGTGCCAGCAGTGAATTAAAGCCGAGGACAGAGAAAGATGGCTACACCTTC. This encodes CASSELKPRTEKDGYTF.

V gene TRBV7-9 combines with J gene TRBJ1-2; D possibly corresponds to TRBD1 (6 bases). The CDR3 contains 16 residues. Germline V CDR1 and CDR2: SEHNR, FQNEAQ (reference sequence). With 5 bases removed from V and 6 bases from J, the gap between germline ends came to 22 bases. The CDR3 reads CASSPDRSFWTDGYTF. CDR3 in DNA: TGTGCCAGCAGCCCGGATAGGTCTTTCTGGACAGATGGCTACACCTTC.

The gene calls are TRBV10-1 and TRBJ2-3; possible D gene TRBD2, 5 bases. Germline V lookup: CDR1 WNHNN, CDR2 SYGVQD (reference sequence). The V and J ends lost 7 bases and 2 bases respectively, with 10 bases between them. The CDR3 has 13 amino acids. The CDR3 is CASMGDSTDTQYF. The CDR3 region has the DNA TGCGCCAGCATGGGAGATTCCACAGATACGCAGTATTTT.

CDR3 bases: TGTGCCAGCAGAATGACGGGTCAGGCTTACGAGCAGTACTTC. Its protein product is CASRMTGQAYEQYF. This chain uses TRBV28 with TRBJ2-7, with D hard to call. Germline CDR1 reads MDHEN; CDR2 reads SYDVKM. The CDR3 has 14 residues. V lost 6 bases and J lost 4, with 16 bases in between.

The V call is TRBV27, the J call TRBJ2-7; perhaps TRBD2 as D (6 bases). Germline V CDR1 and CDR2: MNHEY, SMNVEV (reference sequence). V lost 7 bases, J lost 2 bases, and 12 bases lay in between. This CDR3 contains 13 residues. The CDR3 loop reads CASKVGGAYEQYF. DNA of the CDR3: TGTGCCAGCAAAGTTGGAGGGGCCTACGAGCAGTACTTC.

CDR3 amino acids: CASRTTGHYGYTF. Written as DNA, the CDR3 is TGTGCCAGCAGGACTACAGGACACTATGGCTACACCTTC. V usage is TRBV28 and J usage is TRBJ1-2, with D possibly being TRBD1 (5 bases). CDR3 length equals 13 residues. Per the germline V gene, CDR1 is MDHEN and CDR2 is SYDVKM. V dropped 6 bases and J dropped 3 bases, with 11 bases sitting between them.

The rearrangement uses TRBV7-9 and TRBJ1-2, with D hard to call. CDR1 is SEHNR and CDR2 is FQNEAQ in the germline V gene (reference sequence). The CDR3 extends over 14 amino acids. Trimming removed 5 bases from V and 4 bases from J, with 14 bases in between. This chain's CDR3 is CASSVTTASYGYTF. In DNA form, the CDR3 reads TGTGCCAGCAGCGTAACTACAGCCTCCTATGGCTACACCTTC.

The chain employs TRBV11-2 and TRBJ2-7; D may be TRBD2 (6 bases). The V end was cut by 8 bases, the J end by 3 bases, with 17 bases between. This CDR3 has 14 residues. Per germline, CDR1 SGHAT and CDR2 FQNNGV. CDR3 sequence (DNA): TGTGCCAGCCGAGGGCGGGACTTTGGCTACGAGCAGTACTTC. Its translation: CASRGRDFGYEQYF.

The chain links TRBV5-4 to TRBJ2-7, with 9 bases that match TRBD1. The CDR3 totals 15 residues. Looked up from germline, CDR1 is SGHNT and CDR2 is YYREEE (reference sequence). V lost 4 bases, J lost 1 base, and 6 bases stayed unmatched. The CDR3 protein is CASSPGTGNSYEQYF. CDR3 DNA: TGTGCCAGCAGCCCCGGGACAGGGAATTCCTACGAGCAGTACTTC. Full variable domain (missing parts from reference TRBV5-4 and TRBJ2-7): ETGVTQSPTHLIKTRGQQVTLRCSSQSGHNTVSWYQQALGQGPQFIFQYYREEENGRGNFPPRFSGLQFPNYSSELNVNALELDDSALYLCASSPGTGNSYEQYFGPGTRLTVT.

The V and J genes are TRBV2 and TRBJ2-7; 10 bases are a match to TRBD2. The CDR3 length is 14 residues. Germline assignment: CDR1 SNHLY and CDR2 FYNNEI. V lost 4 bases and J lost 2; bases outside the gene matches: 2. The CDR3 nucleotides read TGTGCCAGCAGTGCCAGCGGGAGGGCCTACGAGCAGTACTTC. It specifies CASSASGRAYEQYF.